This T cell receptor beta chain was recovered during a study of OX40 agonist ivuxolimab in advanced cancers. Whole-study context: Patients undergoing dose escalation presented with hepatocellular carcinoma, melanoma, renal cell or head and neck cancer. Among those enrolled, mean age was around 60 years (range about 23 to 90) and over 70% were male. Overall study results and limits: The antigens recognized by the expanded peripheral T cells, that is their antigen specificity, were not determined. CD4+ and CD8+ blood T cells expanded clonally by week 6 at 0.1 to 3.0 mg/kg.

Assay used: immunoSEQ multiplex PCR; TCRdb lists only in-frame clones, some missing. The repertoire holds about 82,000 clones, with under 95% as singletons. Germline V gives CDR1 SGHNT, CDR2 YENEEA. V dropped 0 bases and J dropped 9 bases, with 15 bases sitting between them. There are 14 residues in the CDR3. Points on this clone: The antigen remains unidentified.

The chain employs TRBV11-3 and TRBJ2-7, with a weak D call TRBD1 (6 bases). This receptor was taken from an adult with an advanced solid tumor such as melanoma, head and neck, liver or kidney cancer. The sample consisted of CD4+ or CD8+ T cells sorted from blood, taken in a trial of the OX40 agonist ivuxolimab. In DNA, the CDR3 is TGTGCCAGCAGCTTAGATCTAAAGGGGGTTGGGCAGTACTTC. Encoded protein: CASSLDLKGVGQYF.